The source of this TCR beta chain is a study of blood T cell repertoires in COVID-19. Study background: Spain, Italy and the United States supplied samples that represented acute and convalescent COVID-19. Sample material is recorded as cDNA or gDNA derived from T cells, B-cell-depleted T cells, or PBMCs.

The CDR3 contains 14 residues. CDR1 and CDR2 (germline): SGHTA, FQGNSA. Unmatched junction bases numbered 1, after V lost 1 base and J lost 5 bases. Authors' data handling: How many nucleated cells were present was estimated from reference gene primer amplification. The method was immunoSEQ multiplex PCR; TCRdb's version includes in-frame clones alone and lacks a portion of them. V and J calls and clone size follow that table, whereas D and trimming were derived from the DNA. The table has roughly 71,000 clones, around 85% seen once. The chain carries TRBV7-2 and TRBJ2-5; 10 bases map to TRBD2. Source material: peripheral blood. The receptor comes from a man in his forties or fifties with acute or convalescent COVID-19. The CDR3 region is CASSLGGLAETQYF. The CDR3 coding sequence is TGTGCCAGCAGCTTAGGGGGACTAGCGGAGACCCAGTACTTC.